This T cell receptor beta chain was identified in a study of blood T cells in healthy people across ages. Study outcomes and limitations: Investigators treated diversity estimates from one million T cells as underestimates.

This clonotype was picked up a small number of times. Antigen: not known. The V and J ends lost 5 bases and 1 base respectively, with 8 bases between them. There are 13 residues in the CDR3. Germline V CDR1 and CDR2: SEHNR, FQNEAQ (reference sequence). Then a second PCR, running roughly 7 to 11 cycles, was carried out with a sample-barcoded 5' primer and a J-beta primer mix. TCRdb re-called the 5' RACE reads with MiXCR, one entry per CDR3 protein. The sample shows nearly 800,000 distinct CDR3 sequences, around 50% of them seen only once. Isolation yielded PBMCs, at least 6.5 million per sample, in every case.

The gene calls are TRBV7-9 and TRBJ2-5; no clear D gene. Sequenced: blood. The receptor's source is a man between 35 and 55 years old in good health. The CDR3 region is CASSRRTQETQYF. The DNA of the CDR3 is TGTGCCAGCAGCCGCAGAACCCAAGAGACCCAGTACTTC.